This T cell receptor beta chain was captured by sequencing in a study of T cell repertoires in cytomegalovirus infection. Overall study: CMV infection plus the matching HLA type was flagged by public TCR beta signatures.

The CDR3 totals 13 residues. Germline assignment: CDR1 SQVTM and CDR2 ANQGSEA. Losses at the gene ends were 6 bases for V and 11 bases for J; bases not matched to a gene: 10. TCRdb reanalysed the reads using MiXCR and keeps one entry per CDR3 protein. The sample has 300,000 to 400,000 distinct CDR3 sequences; less than 20% are singletons. V usage is TRBV29-1 and J usage is TRBJ1-1, with 12 nucleotides matching TRBD1. This receptor was taken from a human donor in good health (CMV status not recorded). Some clones in this sample may be carry-over from other donors' samples. What was sequenced was PBMCs. The CDR3 DNA reads TGCAGCGTCCCGGGACAGGGGGCTTATTCGGCTTTCTTT. This sequence encodes CSVPGQGAYSAFF.